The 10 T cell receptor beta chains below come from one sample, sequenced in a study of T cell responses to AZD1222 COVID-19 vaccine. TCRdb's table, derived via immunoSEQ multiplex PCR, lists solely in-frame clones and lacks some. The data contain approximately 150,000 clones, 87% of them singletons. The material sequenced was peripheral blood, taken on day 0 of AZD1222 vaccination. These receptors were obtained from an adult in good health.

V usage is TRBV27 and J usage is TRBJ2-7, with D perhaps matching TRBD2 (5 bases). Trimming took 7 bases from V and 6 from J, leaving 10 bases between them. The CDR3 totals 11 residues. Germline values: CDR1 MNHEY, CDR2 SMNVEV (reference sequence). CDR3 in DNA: TGTGCCAGCAACTTAGGAGGCGAGCAGTACTTC. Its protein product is CASNLGGEQYF.

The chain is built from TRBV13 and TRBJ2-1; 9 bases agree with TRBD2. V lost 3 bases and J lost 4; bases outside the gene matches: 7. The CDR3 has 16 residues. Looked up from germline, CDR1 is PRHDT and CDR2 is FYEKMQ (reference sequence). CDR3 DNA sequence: TGTGCCAGCAGCTTGAGGACTAGCGCACCTTACAATGAGCAGTTCTTC. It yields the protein CASSLRTSAPYNEQFF.

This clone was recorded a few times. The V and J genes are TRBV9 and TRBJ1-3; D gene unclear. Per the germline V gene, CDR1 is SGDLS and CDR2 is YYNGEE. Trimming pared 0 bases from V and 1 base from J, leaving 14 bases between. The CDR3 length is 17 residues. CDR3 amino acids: CASSVASQVLSGNTIYF. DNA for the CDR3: TGTGCCAGCAGCGTAGCAAGTCAAGTACTTTCTGGAAACACCATATATTTT.

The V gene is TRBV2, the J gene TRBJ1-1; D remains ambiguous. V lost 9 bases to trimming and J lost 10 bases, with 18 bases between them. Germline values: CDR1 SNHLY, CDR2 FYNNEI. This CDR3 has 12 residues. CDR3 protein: CASTSRRIVAFF. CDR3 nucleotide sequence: TGTGCCAGTACCTCAAGGCGGATCGTAGCTTTCTTT.

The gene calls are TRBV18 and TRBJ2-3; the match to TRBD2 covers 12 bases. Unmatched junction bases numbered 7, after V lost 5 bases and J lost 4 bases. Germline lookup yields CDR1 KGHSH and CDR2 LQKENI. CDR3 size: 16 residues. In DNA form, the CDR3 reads TGTGCCAGCTCAGACGCTAGCGGGAGGGCGGCAGATACGCAGTATTTT. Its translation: CASSDASGRAADTQYF.

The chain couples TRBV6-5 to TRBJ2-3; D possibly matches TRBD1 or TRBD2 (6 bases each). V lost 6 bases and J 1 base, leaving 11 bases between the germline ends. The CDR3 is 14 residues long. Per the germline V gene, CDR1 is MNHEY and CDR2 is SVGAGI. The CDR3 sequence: CASRKGGGTDTQYF. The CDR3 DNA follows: TGTGCCAGCAGGAAGGGGGGCGGCACAGATACGCAGTATTTT.

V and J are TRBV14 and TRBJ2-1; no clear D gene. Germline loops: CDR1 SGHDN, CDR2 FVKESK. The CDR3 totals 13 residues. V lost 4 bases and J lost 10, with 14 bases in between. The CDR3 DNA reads TGTGCCAGCAGCCTCCATCCAGGTACGGAGCAGTTCTTC. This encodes CASSLHPGTEQFF.

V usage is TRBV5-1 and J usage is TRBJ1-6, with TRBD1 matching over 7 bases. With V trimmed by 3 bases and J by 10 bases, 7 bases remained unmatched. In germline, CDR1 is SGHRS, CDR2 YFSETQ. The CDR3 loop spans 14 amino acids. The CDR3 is CASSWGQTGSPLHF. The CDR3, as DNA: TGCGCCAGCAGCTGGGGACAGACGGGGTCACCCCTCCACTTT. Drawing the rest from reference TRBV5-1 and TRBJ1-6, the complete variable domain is KAGVTQTPRYLIKTRGQQVTLSCSPISGHRSVSWYQQTPGQGLQFLFEYFSETQRNKGNFPGRFSGRQFSNSRSEMNVSTLELGDSALYLCASSWGQTGSPLHFGNGTRLTVT.

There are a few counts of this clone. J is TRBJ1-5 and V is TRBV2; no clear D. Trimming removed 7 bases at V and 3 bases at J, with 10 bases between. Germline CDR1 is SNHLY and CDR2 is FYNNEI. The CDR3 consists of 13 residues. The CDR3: CASKLQNNQPQHF. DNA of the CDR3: TGTGCCAGCAAGTTACAGAACAATCAGCCCCAGCATTTT.

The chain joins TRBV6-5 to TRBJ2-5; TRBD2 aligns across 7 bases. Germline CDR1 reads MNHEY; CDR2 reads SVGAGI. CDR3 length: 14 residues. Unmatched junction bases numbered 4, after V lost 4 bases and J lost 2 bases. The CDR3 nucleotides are TGTGCCAGCAGTTTCGGGCGGGGGCAAGAGACCCAGTACTTC. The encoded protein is CASSFGRGQETQYF.